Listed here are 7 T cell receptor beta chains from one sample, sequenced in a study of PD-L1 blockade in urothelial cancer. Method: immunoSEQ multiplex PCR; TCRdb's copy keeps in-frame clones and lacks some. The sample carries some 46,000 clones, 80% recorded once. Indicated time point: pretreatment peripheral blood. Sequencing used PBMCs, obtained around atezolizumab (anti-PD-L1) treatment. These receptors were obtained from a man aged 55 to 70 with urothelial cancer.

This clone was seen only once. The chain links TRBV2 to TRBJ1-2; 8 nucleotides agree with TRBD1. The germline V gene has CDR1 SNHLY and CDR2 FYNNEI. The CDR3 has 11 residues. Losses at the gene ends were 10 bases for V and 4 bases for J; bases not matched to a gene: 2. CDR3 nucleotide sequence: TGTGCCACCGGACAGGGCTATGGCTACACCTTC. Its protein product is CATGQGYGYTF.

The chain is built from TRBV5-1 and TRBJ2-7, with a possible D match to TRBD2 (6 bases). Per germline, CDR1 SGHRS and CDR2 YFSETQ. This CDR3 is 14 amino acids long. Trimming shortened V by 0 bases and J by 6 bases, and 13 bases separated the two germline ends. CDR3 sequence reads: CASSLGAGKAEQYF. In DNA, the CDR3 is TGCGCCAGCAGCTTGGGGGCGGGGAAGGCCGAGCAGTACTTC.

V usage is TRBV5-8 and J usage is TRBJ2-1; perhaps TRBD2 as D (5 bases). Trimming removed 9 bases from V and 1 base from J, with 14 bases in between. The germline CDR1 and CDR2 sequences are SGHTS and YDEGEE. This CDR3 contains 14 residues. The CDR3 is CATSPDFSYNEQFF. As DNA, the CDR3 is TGTGCCACCTCCCCGGACTTTTCCTACAATGAGCAGTTCTTC.

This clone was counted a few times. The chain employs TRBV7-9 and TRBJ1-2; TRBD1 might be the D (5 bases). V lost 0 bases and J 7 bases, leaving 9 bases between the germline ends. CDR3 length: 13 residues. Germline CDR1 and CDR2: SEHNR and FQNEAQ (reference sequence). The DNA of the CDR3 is TGTGCCAGCAGCTTAGCCCAGGGAGGTGGCTACACCTTC. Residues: CASSLAQGGGYTF.

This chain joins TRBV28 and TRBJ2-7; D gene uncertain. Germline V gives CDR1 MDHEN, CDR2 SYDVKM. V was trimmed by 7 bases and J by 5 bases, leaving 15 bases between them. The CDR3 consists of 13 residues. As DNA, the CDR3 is TGTGCCAGCACAGGCACCCCTGTTGACGAGCAGTACTTC. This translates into CASTGTPVDEQYF.

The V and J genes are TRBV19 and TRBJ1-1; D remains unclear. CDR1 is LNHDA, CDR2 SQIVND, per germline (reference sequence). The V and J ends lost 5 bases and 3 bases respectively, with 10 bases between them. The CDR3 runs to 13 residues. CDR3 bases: TGTGCCAGTAGTGCGAATTCGTACACTGAAGCTTTCTTT. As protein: CASSANSYTEAFF. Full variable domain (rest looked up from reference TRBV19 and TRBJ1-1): DGGITQSPKYLFRKEGQNVTLSCEQNLNHDAMYWYRQDPGQGLRLIYYSQIVNDFQKGDIAEGYSVSREKKESFPLTVTSAQKNPTAFYLCASSANSYTEAFFGQGTRLTVV.

CDR3: CASRPNRGRLEKLFF. As DNA, the CDR3 is TGTGCCAGCAGGCCTAACAGGGGGCGCCTTGAAAAACTGTTTTTT. The chain carries TRBV6-5 and TRBJ1-4; TRBD1 aligns across 9 bases. The CDR3 sequence is 15 residues long. Germline lookup yields CDR1 MNHEY and CDR2 SVGAGI. V gave up 6 bases and J gave up 7 bases; unmatched junction bases: 9.